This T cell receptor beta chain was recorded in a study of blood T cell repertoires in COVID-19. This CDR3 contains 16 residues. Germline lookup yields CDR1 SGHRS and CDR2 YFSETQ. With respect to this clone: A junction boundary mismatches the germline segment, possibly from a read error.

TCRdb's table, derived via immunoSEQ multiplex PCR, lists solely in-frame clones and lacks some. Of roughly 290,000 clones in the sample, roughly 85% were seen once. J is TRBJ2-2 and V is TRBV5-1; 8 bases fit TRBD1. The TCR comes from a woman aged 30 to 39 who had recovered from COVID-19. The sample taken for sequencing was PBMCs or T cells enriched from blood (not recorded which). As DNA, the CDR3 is TGCGCCAGCAGCTTGTTAGGACAGGGTCGCGCCGGGGAACTGTTTTTT. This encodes CASSLLGQGRAGELFF.